This TCR beta chain was identified in a study of OX40 agonist ivuxolimab in advanced cancers. Background on the study: Patients were given ivuxolimab, an antibody that agonizes OX40 (CD134). Study results and caveats: Clonal expansion from baseline to week 6 occurred in both CD4+ and CD8+ T cells. Specificity for antigen went undetermined in the expanded peripheral T cells.

Some clones are missing from TCRdb's copy, which holds only in-frame ones; the method was immunoSEQ multiplex PCR. The data hold 80,000 or so clones, with roughly 81% observed a single time. CDR3 size: 17 residues. V shed 4 bases and J 7 bases; nucleotides not matched to a gene: 13. The germline gives CDR1 SGHTA, CDR2 FQGNSA. This clone was counted only a few times. Antigen unknown. The sequence was obtained from an adult with an advanced solid tumor such as melanoma, head and neck, liver or kidney cancer. Source: CD4+ or CD8+ T cells sorted from blood, taken in a trial of the OX40 agonist ivuxolimab. The V and J genes are TRBV7-2 and TRBJ1-6, with 7 bases that match TRBD1. The CDR3 spells CASSSRGADLSNSPLHF. CDR3 nucleotide sequence: TGTGCCAGCAGCTCCAGGGGGGCGGACCTATCAAATTCACCCCTCCACTTT. Full variable domain (rest looked up from reference TRBV7-2 and TRBJ1-6): GAGVSQSPSNKVTEKGKDVELRCDPISGHTALYWYRQSLGQGLEFLIYFQGNSAPDKSGLPSDRFSAERTGGSVSTLTIQRTQQEDSAVYLCASSSRGADLSNSPLHFGNGTRLTVT.